One sample yielded the 5 T cell receptor beta chains listed below, sequenced in a study of T cell clones after liver transplantation. Generated by immunoSEQ multiplex PCR, the TCRdb table keeps only in-frame clones and is missing some. Found here are over 55,000 clones, 70% of them singletons; the top ten hold 2.8%. The input for sequencing was CD4+ T cells from blood, taken at the approximately 16-month timepoint. The receptors come from a human patient who received a liver transplant. Some T cells may originate from the graft donor.

This chain uses TRBV30 with TRBJ2-5; tentative D call: TRBD1 (6 bases). Germline CDR1 GTSNPN, CDR2 SVGIG (reference sequence). There are 14 residues in the CDR3. V lost 2 bases, J lost 4 bases, and 14 bases lay in between. The CDR3 DNA follows: TGTGCCTGGAGTTTGGGGGCAATGGGAGAGACCCAGTACTTC. It is translated as CAWSLGAMGETQYF.

On this clone itself: It is unclear where the CDR3 begins or ends on the DNA, so no DNA is shown, and the CDR3 is as TCRdb lists it. The chain has TRBV5-1 and TRBJ2-5; the table's D call of TRBD2 was not tested on the DNA. The CDR3 totals 15 residues, both ends included. Germline CDR1 is SGHRS and CDR2 is YFSETQ. The CDR3 sequence is CASSTSRLSGETQYF.

The rearrangement uses TRBV7-8 and TRBJ1-5, with a possible D match to TRBD1 (5 bases). V was clipped by 5 bases and J by 1 base, with 21 bases between them. The CDR3 loop spans 18 amino acids. Looked up from germline, CDR1 is SGHVS and CDR2 is FQNEAQ. The CDR3 reads CASSPRDGHILSNQPQHF. In DNA, the CDR3 is TGTGCCAGCAGCCCGCGGGACGGACATATTTTAAGCAATCAGCCCCAGCATTTT.

This clone has more than one count but fewer than ten. This chain connects TRBV18 to TRBJ2-2, with TRBD1 identical over 9 bases. The ends lost 5 bases at V and 6 bases at J; junction bases unmatched: 4. The germline gives CDR1 KGHSH, CDR2 LQKENI. There are 14 residues in the CDR3. The CDR3 protein is CASSGDRAAGELFF. CDR3 DNA sequence: TGTGCCAGCTCAGGGGACAGGGCTGCCGGGGAGCTGTTTTTT. Full variable domain (rest looked up from reference TRBV18 and TRBJ2-2): NAGVMQNPRHLVRRRGQEARLRCSPMKGHSHVYWYRQLPEEGLKFMVYLQKENIIDESGMPKERFSAEFPKEGPSILRIQQVVRGDSAAYFCASSGDRAAGELFFGEGSRLTVL.

The chain employs TRBV5-4 and TRBJ2-1; maybe TRBD2 (5 bases). V was pared by 4 bases and J by 8 bases, with 16 bases between. The CDR3 covers 14 residues. Germline V CDR1 and CDR2: SGHNT, YYREEE (reference sequence). The CDR3 bases are TGTGCCAGCAGCCAGAAGGCCGCCGGGGATGAGCAGTTCTTC. It yields the protein CASSQKAAGDEQFF.